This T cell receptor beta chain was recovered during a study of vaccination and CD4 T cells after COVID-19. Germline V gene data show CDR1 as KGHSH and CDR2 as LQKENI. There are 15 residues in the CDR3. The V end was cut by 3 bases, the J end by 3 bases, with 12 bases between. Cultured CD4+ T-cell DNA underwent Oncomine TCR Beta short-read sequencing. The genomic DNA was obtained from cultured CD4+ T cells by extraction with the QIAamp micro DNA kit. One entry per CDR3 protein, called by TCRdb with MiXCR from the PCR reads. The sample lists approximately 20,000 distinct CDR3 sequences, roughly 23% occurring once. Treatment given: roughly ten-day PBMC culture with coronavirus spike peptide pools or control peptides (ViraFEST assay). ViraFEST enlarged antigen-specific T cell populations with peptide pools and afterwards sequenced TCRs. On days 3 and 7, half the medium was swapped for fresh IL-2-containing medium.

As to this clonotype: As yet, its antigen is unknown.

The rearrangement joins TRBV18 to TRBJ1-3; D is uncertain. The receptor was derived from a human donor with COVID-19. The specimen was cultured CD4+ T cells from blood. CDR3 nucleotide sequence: TGTGCCAGCTCACCCGAACACCTAAATGGAAACACCATATATTTT. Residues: CASSPEHLNGNTIYF.